This T cell receptor (beta chain) appears in the sequencing data of a study of T-cell memory formation after mild COVID-19. Germline lookup yields CDR1 SNHLY and CDR2 FYNNEI. V lost 10 bases to trimming and J lost 1 base, with 10 bases between them. CDR3 length: 13 residues. TCRdb itself ran the 5' RACE reads through MiXCR, one entry per CDR3 protein. The profile shows about 200,000 distinct CDR3 sequences, over 9% of them singletons. The receptor comes from a man aged 18 to 29 who had mild COVID-19 (a few samples of this study predate the infection). Cell type and time point are not known. Sequencing was done on a sample of PBMCs or a T cell subset sorted from them (not recorded which). The chain couples TRBV2 to TRBJ2-2; the D call may be TRBD1 or TRBD2 (5 bases each). For the CDR3, the DNA is TGTGCCAAAGGGACGGTGAACACCGGGGAGCTGTTTTTT. This encodes CAKGTVNTGELFF.